Shown below are 23 T cell receptor beta chains from a single sample sequenced in a study of shared T cell receptors in the human thymus. Method: immunoSEQ multiplex PCR; TCRdb's copy keeps in-frame clones and lacks some. The top ten clones hold about 0.0094% of a sample with 640,000 or so clones, over 75% of them seen once. The data also belong to a second study, concerning human thymus T cells.

Source material: thymocytes. Receptors were obtained from a boy in the first two years of life with a congenital heart defect.

This chain uses TRBV28 with TRBJ1-4, with 8 bases fitting TRBD1. Trimming removed 5 bases from V and 7 bases from J; junction bases left unmatched: 18. CDR1 and CDR2 from the germline V gene are MDHEN and SYDVKM. The CDR3 has 18 amino acids. DNA of the CDR3: TGTGCCAGCAGTCTCCGCCTGGACAAGCAGGGGGCGACTGAAAAACTGTTTTTT. Its protein is CASSLRLDKQGATEKLFF.

This chain joins TRBV29-1 and TRBJ1-1; 7 bases align to TRBD1. The V and J ends lost 8 bases and 1 base, in that order; junction bases with no gene match: 16. Germline values: CDR1 SQVTM, CDR2 ANQGSEA. The CDR3 extends over 16 amino acids. The DNA for the CDR3 is TGCAGCTTGCGTCCGGGACAGCCCGAGGGGAACACTGAAGCTTTCTTT. Translation gives CSLRPGQPEGNTEAFF. Looking up the rest from reference TRBV29-1 and TRBJ1-1 gives the full variable domain: SAVISQKPSRDICQRGTSLTIQCQVDSQVTMMFWYRQQPGQSLTLIATANQGSEATYESGFVIDKFPISRPNLTFSTLTVSNMSPEDSSIYLCSLRPGQPEGNTEAFFGQGTRLTVV.

The chain combines TRBV7-2 with TRBJ2-3; D may be TRBD1 (6 bases). Trimming shortened V by 4 bases and J by 4 bases, and 24 bases separated the two germline ends. The CDR3 consists of 18 residues. Germline V gene sequence: CDR1 SGHTA, CDR2 FQGNSA. The CDR3 DNA follows: TGTGCCAGCAGCTCCCGGGACAAGGGGTTGGTTAAGGCAGATACGCAGTATTTT. It yields the protein CASSSRDKGLVKADTQYF. Full variable domain (remainder filled in from reference TRBV7-2 and TRBJ2-3): GAGVSQSPSNKVTEKGKDVELRCDPISGHTALYWYRQSLGQGLEFLIYFQGNSAPDKSGLPSDRFSAERTGGSVSTLTIQRTQQEDSAVYLCASSSRDKGLVKADTQYFGPGTRLTVL.

This sequence joins TRBV5-6 and TRBJ2-1; no reliable D call. V was clipped by 3 bases and J by 8 bases, with 15 bases between them. CDR1 is SGHDT, CDR2 YYEEEE, per germline. There are 14 residues in the CDR3. The CDR3 DNA reads as TGTGCCAGCAGCTCCGTCCCTAGTATCGATGAGCAGTTCTTC. Its protein is CASSSVPSIDEQFF.

The CDR3 here is CASRTPGQAYNEQFF. CDR3 bases: TGCGCCAGCAGAACACCTGGACAGGCCTACAATGAGCAGTTCTTC. The chain has TRBV5-1 and TRBJ2-1; 7 bases align to TRBD1. The V gene's germline CDR1 is SGHRS and CDR2 YFSETQ. J lost 2 bases, V lost 5 bases, and 7 bases had no gene match. This CDR3 has 15 amino acids.

The chain recombines TRBV7-8 with TRBJ2-1; 11 bases match TRBD2. CDR3 length equals 19 residues. CDR1 is SGHVS, CDR2 FQNEAQ, per germline. Trimming cost V 0 bases and J 0 bases; bases outside gene matches: 7. The CDR3 reads CASSLATSGGRGSYNEQFF. CDR3 sequence (DNA): TGTGCCAGCAGCTTAGCAACTAGCGGGGGTCGTGGCTCCTACAATGAGCAGTTCTTC.

This chain links TRBV4-3 with TRBJ2-2, with TRBD2 matching over 14 bases. V gave up 3 bases and J gave up 5 bases; unmatched junction bases: 8. This CDR3 contains 18 residues. Germline V gives CDR1 LGHNA, CDR2 YSLEER. CDR3 residues: CASSHTTRLAGGTGELFF. Here the CDR3 DNA reads TGCGCCAGCAGCCATACCACTCGACTAGCGGGGGGGACCGGGGAGCTGTTTTTT.

The gene calls are TRBV6-6 and TRBJ1-5; a possible D gene is TRBD1 (5 bases). Germline V gene data show CDR1 as MNHNY and CDR2 as SVGAGI (reference sequence). V was shortened by 2 bases and J by 2 bases, with 10 bases between the two germline ends. This CDR3 comprises 15 residues. The CDR3 here is CASSYGGVGNQPQHF. The CDR3 DNA sequence: TGTGCCAGCAGTTACGGGGGGGTAGGCAATCAGCCCCAGCATTTT.

The count of this clone is one. The rearrangement links TRBV5-1 to TRBJ2-2, with TRBD2 matching over 13 bases. V was pared by 7 bases and J by 6 bases, with 12 bases of the junction left unmatched. The CDR3 runs 17 residues. Germline assignment: CDR1 SGHRS and CDR2 YFSETQ. CDR3 sequence: CASRPTWTSGSPGELFF. CDR3 in DNA: TGCGCCAGCCGACCAACCTGGACTAGCGGGAGTCCCGGGGAGCTGTTTTTT. Supplemented by reference TRBV5-1 and TRBJ2-2, the full variable domain reads KAGVTQTPRYLIKTRGQQVTLSCSPISGHRSVSWYQQTPGQGLQFLFEYFSETQRNKGNFPGRFSGRQFSNSRSEMNVSTLELGDSALYLCASRPTWTSGSPGELFFGEGSRLTVL.

V gene TRBV4-3 combines with J gene TRBJ2-7, with D possibly matching TRBD2 (6 bases). V lost 0 bases and J 1 base, leaving 22 bases between the germline ends. The CDR3 extends over 19 amino acids. The germline CDR1 and CDR2 sequences are LGHNA and YSLEER. The CDR3, as DNA: TGCGCCAGCAGCCAAGAAAGGAGGGAGACGGAACGAGATTCCTACGAGCAGTACTTC. Its translation is CASSQERRETERDSYEQYF.

The gene calls are TRBV6-6 and TRBJ2-1; D possibly corresponds to TRBD1 (6 bases). Germline CDR1 is MNHNY and CDR2 is SVGAGI (reference sequence). V lost 7 bases, J lost 7 bases, and 14 bases lay in between. This CDR3 is built from 13 residues. CDR3 coding DNA: TGTGCCAGCAACGAACTAGGGGGTAATGAGCAGTTCTTC. It codes for CASNELGGNEQFF.

In its sample, this clone was seen once. CDR3 amino acids: CASSRGDSNYEQYF. The CDR3 DNA reads as TGCGCCAGCAGCCGGGGGGACAGCAACTACGAGCAGTACTTC. The rearrangement uses TRBV4-1 and TRBJ2-7; a weak D match, TRBD1 (7 bases). The CDR3 spans 14 residues. CDR1 is MGHRA, CDR2 YSYEKL, per germline. V shed 4 bases and J shed 3 bases, with 13 bases lying between them.

This clone was counted a single time. V usage is TRBV7-6 and J usage is TRBJ2-5, with 9 nucleotides matching TRBD1. There are 15 residues in the CDR3. Germline CDR1 is SGHVS and CDR2 is FNYEAQ. The V segment lost 3 bases and the J segment 5 bases; nucleotides outside the gene matches: 7. The CDR3 is CASSFPGQGVETQYF. As DNA, the CDR3 is TGTGCCAGCAGCTTTCCGGGACAGGGAGTGGAGACCCAGTACTTC.

DNA of the CDR3: TGCGCCAGCAGCTTGTTATTAGGGGGCACTGAAGCTTTCTTT. It is translated as CASSLLLGGTEAFF. V is TRBV5-1 and J is TRBJ1-1, with a weak D call TRBD1 (6 bases). From germline, CDR1 is SGHRS and CDR2 YFSETQ. V shed 1 base and J shed 4 bases, with 11 bases lying between them. The CDR3 spans 14 residues.

For this clone: At one of its ends the junction is not consistent with the germline gene, which may arise from a read error. This chain connects TRBV5-1 to TRBJ2-3; no firm D call. Germline V gene sequence: CDR1 SGHRS, CDR2 YFSETQ. The CDR3 consists of 13 residues. This CDR3 is CASSSRLGDAQYF. Here the CDR3 DNA reads TGCGCCAGCAGCTCTCGTCTTGGAGATGCGCAGTATTTT.

This chain joins TRBV7-2 and TRBJ1-1; D may be TRBD1 (6 bases). Germline CDR1 reads SGHTA; CDR2 reads FQGNSA. CDR3 length: 15 amino acids. The V end lost 1 base, the J end lost 3 bases, and 12 bases lay between the germline ends. The DNA for the CDR3 is TGTGCCAGCAGCTTAGAAGCAGGGGCGGACACTGAAGCTTTCTTT. It encodes CASSLEAGADTEAFF.

The chain couples TRBV6-1 to TRBJ2-1, with D maybe TRBD2 (6 bases). This CDR3 has 15 amino acids. V was cut by 4 bases and J by 5 bases, with 15 bases left in between. Per the germline V gene, CDR1 is MNHNS and CDR2 is SASEGT. The DNA of the CDR3 is TGTGCCAGCAGTGTTTGTGGCTCGGGGGACAATGAGCAGTTCTTC. Translated: CASSVCGSGDNEQFF.

The chain couples TRBV19 to TRBJ2-7; perhaps TRBD1 as D (6 bases). CDR1 is LNHDA and CDR2 is SQIVND in the germline V gene (reference sequence). This CDR3 has 13 amino acids. V lost 4 bases and J lost 2, with 9 bases in between. CDR3 bases: TGTGCCAGTAGTAGAGGGGGTACCTACGAGCAGTACTTC. Translated, it gives CASSRGGTYEQYF.

The rearrangement joins TRBV5-1 to TRBJ2-1, with 9 nucleotides matching TRBD1. The CDR3 sequence is 15 residues long. The germline V gene encodes CDR1 SGHRS and CDR2 YFSETQ. J lost 5 bases, V lost 0 bases, and 3 bases had no gene match. The CDR3 DNA follows: TGCGCCAGCAGCTTGGCCGGGACAGGGAACAATGAGCAGTTCTTC. The encoded protein is CASSLAGTGNNEQFF.

The chain links TRBV4-3 to TRBJ1-3; D may be TRBD1 (6 bases). The V end lost 4 bases, the J end lost 2 bases, and 21 bases lay between the germline ends. This CDR3 comprises 18 residues. Germline CDR1 is LGHNA and CDR2 is YSLEER. The CDR3 loop reads CASSPDWETGSTGNTIYF. CDR3 coding DNA: TGCGCCAGCAGCCCTGACTGGGAAACAGGGTCAACTGGAAACACCATATATTTT.

The chain carries TRBV4-3 and TRBJ2-1; 12 bases align to TRBD2. V lost 4 bases to trimming and J lost 2 bases; unmatched junction nucleotides: 12. CDR1 is LGHNA and CDR2 is YSLEER in the germline V gene. The CDR3 is 19 amino acids. The CDR3 reads CASSLSSLAGGTPYNEQFF. The CDR3 bases are TGCGCCAGCAGCCTCTCCTCCCTAGCGGGGGGGACCCCCTACAATGAGCAGTTCTTC.

The chain joins TRBV5-8 to TRBJ1-5; D possibly corresponds to TRBD1 (5 bases). V was trimmed by 4 bases and J by 0 bases, leaving 14 bases between them. This CDR3 comprises 16 residues. Germline V gene data show CDR1 as SGHTS and CDR2 as YDEGEE. CDR3 DNA sequence: TGTGCCAGCAGCAGACTTGGGGCAGATAGCAATCAGCCCCAGCATTTT. It translates to CASSRLGADSNQPQHF.

The chain recombines TRBV28 with TRBJ2-1, with 9 bases lining up with TRBD2. The CDR3 spans 17 residues. CDR1 is MDHEN, CDR2 SYDVKM, per germline. J gave up 1 base and V 5 bases, and 9 bases lay outside the gene matches. CDR3 in amino acids: CASSLNAGGPSYNEQFF. For the CDR3, the DNA is TGTGCCAGCAGTCTCAATGCGGGAGGGCCGTCCTACAATGAGCAGTTCTTC. Full variable domain (missing parts from reference TRBV28 and TRBJ2-1): DVKVTQSSRYLVKRTGEKVFLECVQDMDHENMFWYRQDPGLGLRLIYFSYDVKMKEKGDIPEGYSVSREKKERFSLILESASTNQTSMYLCASSLNAGGPSYNEQFFGPGTRLTVL.